The entry below gives a single TCR beta chain sequence along with its context. Its antigen remains unknown. The sample comes from a study of persistence of HIV-infected CD4 T cells. This CDR3 region has 12 residues. With 8 bases removed from V and 2 bases from J, the gap between germline ends came to 9 bases. Germline values: CDR1 MDHEN, CDR2 SYDVKM. The stimulus was an HIV-1 Gag 15-mer peptide pool, about 1 ug/peptide/mL. Sorted nonresponding memory CD4+ T cells were CD40L-negative, CD69-negative, CD45RO-high. Sequencing used immunoSEQ version 4 in survey mode. The assay was immunoSEQ multiplex PCR, and TCRdb's table has in-frame clones only and misses some. The repertoire holds some 58,000 clones, with 65% to 75% as singletons.

The clonotype originates from an adult man with HIV who was CMV-seropositive. The sample was CD4+ T cells sorted from PBMCs after approximately 19-hour stimulation, taken from a patient who received antiretroviral therapy. The chain combines TRBV28 with TRBJ1-2; TRBD1 might be the D (6 bases). The CDR3 DNA reads as TGTGCCAGCGGGGGGGCCAACTATGGCTACACCTTC. Protein product: CASGGANYGYTF.